A selection of T cell receptor beta chains follows, all from one sample in a study of shared clonotypes between healthy human individuals. Sequencing was performed with immunoSEQ multiplex PCR; in TCRdb, only in-frame clones are kept and a portion is missing. The profile shows 950,000 to 1,300,000 clones, about 75% of them singletons. The specimen sequenced was memory CD4+ T cells sorted from blood. Every receptor here comes from a man younger than 35 in good health. The CDR3 runs from the conserved cysteine through the conserved F or W. Fields, in order: CDR3 protein, CDR3 DNA, J gene, V gene, D gene, clone size. A D gene is named only where the DNA matches it firmly. Size tells how often a clone was seen (once, few, many) or the class of an expanded clone, and some rows leave it out.

cdr3_aa: CASSMASSSGNQPQHF; cdr3_nt: TGTGCCAGTAGTATGGCGTCAAGTTCAGGGAATCAGCCCCAGCATTTT; j_call: TRBJ1-5; v_call: TRBV19; d_call: -; clone_size: -
cdr3_aa: CASRAESTVVNTIYF; cdr3_nt: TGTGCCAGTCGGGCGGAGTCAACCGTGGTTAACACCATATATTTT; j_call: TRBJ1-3; v_call: TRBV19; d_call: -; clone_size: -
cdr3_aa: CASSQEYRGGEKLFF; cdr3_nt: TGTGCCAGCAGCCAAGAATACAGGGGAGGGGAAAAACTGTTTTTT; j_call: TRBJ1-4; v_call: TRBV4-2; d_call: TRBD1; clone_size: -
cdr3_aa: CASSLQGEGADTQYF; cdr3_nt: TGTGCCAGCAGTTTACAGGGAGAGGGCGCAGATACGCAGTATTTT; j_call: TRBJ2-3; v_call: TRBV28; d_call: -; clone_size: many
cdr3_aa: CASSLVGSSYEQYF; cdr3_nt: TGTGCCAGCAGCTTGGTGGGCAGTTCCTACGAGCAGTACTTC; j_call: TRBJ2-7; v_call: TRBV5-4; d_call: -; clone_size: -
cdr3_aa: CASRSSGAGEQYF; cdr3_nt: TGTGCCAGCAGGTCTAGCGGGGCGGGGGAGCAGTACTTC; j_call: TRBJ2-7; v_call: TRBV2; d_call: TRBD2; clone_size: -
cdr3_aa: CASSRTGAGEQYF; cdr3_nt: TGTGCCAGCAGTCGGACAGGGGCGGGCGAGCAGTACTTC; j_call: TRBJ2-7; v_call: TRBV2; d_call: TRBD1; clone_size: once
cdr3_aa: CASSLQGGSQETQYF; cdr3_nt: TGCGCCAGCAGCTTGCAAGGCGGGAGCCAAGAGACCCAGTACTTC; j_call: TRBJ2-5; v_call: TRBV5-1; d_call: TRBD2; clone_size: -
cdr3_aa: CASSDPGQGFYEQYF; cdr3_nt: TGTGCCAGCAGTGACCCGGGACAGGGTTTCTACGAGCAGTACTTC; j_call: TRBJ2-7; v_call: TRBV6-1; d_call: TRBD1; clone_size: few
cdr3_aa: CASSPSRYEQFF; cdr3_nt: TGTGCCAGCAGTCCCAGCAGGTACGAGCAGTTCTTC; j_call: TRBJ2-1; v_call: TRBV7-2; d_call: -; clone_size: -
cdr3_aa: CASSPPNNRGGGETQYF; cdr3_nt: TGTGCCAGCTCACCACCGAACAATCGAGGAGGGGGAGAGACCCAGTACTTC; j_call: TRBJ2-5; v_call: TRBV18; d_call: -; clone_size: -
cdr3_aa: CASSILAGGNNEQFF; cdr3_nt: TGTGCCAGTAGTATCCTAGCGGGGGGGAACAATGAGCAGTTCTTC; j_call: TRBJ2-1; v_call: TRBV19; d_call: TRBD2; clone_size: -
cdr3_aa: CASSNSGGAYEQYF; cdr3_nt: TGTGCCAGTAGTAATAGCGGGGGGGCCTACGAGCAGTACTTC; j_call: TRBJ2-7; v_call: TRBV19; d_call: TRBD2; clone_size: -
cdr3_aa: CASSLARTSGGTDTQYF; cdr3_nt: TGCGCCAGCAGCTTGGCCCGGACTAGCGGGGGCACAGATACGCAGTATTTT; j_call: TRBJ2-3; v_call: TRBV5-1; d_call: TRBD2; clone_size: -
cdr3_aa: CASSAPRREALNSPLHF; cdr3_nt: TGTGCCAGCAGCGCCCCCCGGCGGGAGGCTCTGAATTCACCCCTCCACTTT; j_call: TRBJ1-6; v_call: TRBV7-9; d_call: -; clone_size: once
cdr3_aa: CASRQGEHYNSPLHF; cdr3_nt: TGCGCCAGCAGACAGGGGGAACATTATAATTCACCCCTCCACTTT; j_call: TRBJ1-6; v_call: TRBV5-1; d_call: TRBD1; clone_size: -
cdr3_aa: CASSLTTSYEQYF; cdr3_nt: TGCGCCAGCAGCTTGACTACCTCCTACGAGCAGTACTTC; j_call: TRBJ2-7; v_call: TRBV5-1; d_call: -; clone_size: -
cdr3_aa: CASSLAYGDEQYF; cdr3_nt: TGTGCCAGCAGCTTGGCCTACGGGGACGAGCAGTACTTC; j_call: TRBJ2-7; v_call: TRBV5-6; d_call: -; clone_size: -
cdr3_aa: CASRTGGTEAFF; cdr3_nt: TGTGCCAGCAGGACAGGGGGCACTGAAGCTTTCTTT; j_call: TRBJ1-1; v_call: TRBV28; d_call: TRBD1; clone_size: -
cdr3_aa: CASSLAGRQGPYEQYF; cdr3_nt: TGTGCCAGCAGCTTAGCGGGGAGACAGGGACCATACGAGCAGTACTTC; j_call: TRBJ2-7; v_call: TRBV7-2; d_call: TRBD1; clone_size: -
cdr3_aa: CASGGAGSYGYTF; cdr3_nt: TGTGCCAGCGGAGGGGCGGGGAGCTATGGCTACACCTTC; j_call: TRBJ1-2; v_call: TRBV6-5; d_call: -; clone_size: -
cdr3_aa: CASSLTPGTVNTEAFF; cdr3_nt: TGCGCCAGCAGCTTGACCCCCGGGACAGTGAACACTGAAGCTTTCTTT; j_call: TRBJ1-1; v_call: TRBV5-1; d_call: TRBD1; clone_size: -
cdr3_aa: CASSPGLAGATQYF; cdr3_nt: TGTGCCAGCAGCCCGGGACTAGCAGGAGCTACGCAGTATTTT; j_call: TRBJ2-3; v_call: TRBV14; d_call: TRBD2; clone_size: -
cdr3_aa: CASRQTGVSNSPLHF; cdr3_nt: TGTGCCAGCAGACAGACAGGCGTATCTAATTCACCCCTCCACTTT; j_call: TRBJ1-6; v_call: TRBV27; d_call: -; clone_size: -
cdr3_aa: CASSPTGLSTDTQYF; cdr3_nt: TGTGCCAGCAGCCCTACAGGGCTTAGCACAGATACGCAGTATTTT; j_call: TRBJ2-3; v_call: TRBV7-3; d_call: -; clone_size: -
cdr3_aa: CASSGPTGTGGETQYF; cdr3_nt: TGCGCCAGCAGCGGTCCTACCGGGACAGGGGGAGAGACCCAGTACTTC; j_call: TRBJ2-5; v_call: TRBV5-1; d_call: TRBD1; clone_size: -
cdr3_aa: CASSLSRTGGRNTEAFF; cdr3_nt: TGTGCCAGCAGTTTATCAAGGACAGGGGGTCGAAACACTGAAGCTTTCTTT; j_call: TRBJ1-1; v_call: TRBV27; d_call: TRBD1; clone_size: -
cdr3_aa: CASRLDVDEQYF; cdr3_nt: TGCGCCAGCCGCCTTGACGTCGACGAGCAGTACTTC; j_call: TRBJ2-7; v_call: TRBV5-1; d_call: -; clone_size: -
cdr3_aa: CASRADRANTEAFF; cdr3_nt: TGTGCCAGTAGGGCTGACAGGGCAAACACTGAAGCTTTCTTT; j_call: TRBJ1-1; v_call: TRBV19; d_call: TRBD1; clone_size: -
cdr3_aa: CASSGANYEQYF; cdr3_nt: TGTGCCAGCTCCGGGGCCAATTACGAGCAGTACTTC; j_call: TRBJ2-7; v_call: TRBV6-5; d_call: -; clone_size: -
cdr3_aa: CASTSVNTEAFF; cdr3_nt: TGTGCCAGCACTTCAGTGAACACTGAAGCTTTCTTT; j_call: TRBJ1-1; v_call: TRBV6-5; d_call: -; clone_size: -
cdr3_aa: CASSQETGLLTQHF; cdr3_nt: TGCGCCAGCAGCCAAGAAACCGGCCTTTTGACCCAGCATTTT; j_call: TRBJ1-5; v_call: TRBV4-1; d_call: -; clone_size: -